This T cell receptor (beta chain) is drawn from a study of glioma-infiltrating T cells after dendritic cell vaccination. In the study overall: Dendritic cells derived from monocytes and pulsed with autologous tumor lysate formed the vaccine. Regarding the study as a whole: Longer survival after dendritic cell vaccination followed higher pretreatment TIL content. Only a small number of patients had complete blood and tumor samples.

CDR1 and CDR2 from the germline V gene are LGHNA and YSLEER. V shed 4 bases and J shed 4 bases, with 13 bases lying between them. The CDR3 totals 14 residues. Sequencing was performed with immunoSEQ multiplex PCR; in TCRdb, only in-frame clones are kept and a portion is missing. Of about 65,000 clones in the sample, roughly 86% were seen once. Specified time point: after dendritic cell vaccination, including at tumor progression/relapse. About this clone itself: Antigen: not known.

The sequence came from a human donor with glioblastoma. Sequenced here: blood, sampled after dendritic cell vaccination. The chain carries TRBV4-3 and TRBJ1-1; perhaps TRBD1 as D (5 bases). CDR3 DNA sequence: TGCGCCAGCAGCCCCTCAACAGGACGCACTGAAGCTTTCTTT. Protein product: CASSPSTGRTEAFF.